Shown below are 15 T cell receptor beta chains from a single sample sequenced in a study of CD8 T cells in Susac syndrome. The RNA input was about 0.5 to 1 ug, and it was reverse transcribed with random hexamers. TCRdb reanalysed the immunoSEQ multiplex PCR reads using MiXCR and keeps one entry per CDR3 protein. The data show around 170,000 distinct CDR3 sequences, around 92% seen once. The sequencing sample was made of CD4+ T cells from PBMCs. These receptors originate from a human donor in good health.

The J gene is TRBJ1-4, the V gene TRBV12-3 or TRBV12-4; 9 bases align to TRBD1. The ends lost 5 bases at V and 5 bases at J; junction bases unmatched: 3. The CDR3 runs to 14 residues. This CDR3 is CASSTGTGNEKLFF. The CDR3 DNA follows: TGTGCCAGCAGTACCGGGACAGGGAATGAAAAACTGTTTTTT.

The chain recombines TRBV10-3 with TRBJ2-5; D remains unclear. The CDR3 spans 13 residues. Germline V gene sequence: CDR1 ENHRY, CDR2 SYGVKD. The V end lost 0 bases, the J end lost 5 bases, and 7 bases lay between the germline ends. CDR3 in DNA: TGTGCCATCAGTGAGTCGACTCGGGAGACCCAGTACTTC. Translating gives CAISESTRETQYF.

The chain has TRBV6-2 or TRBV6-3 and TRBJ1-5, with D uncertain. Per the germline V gene, CDR1 is MNHEY and CDR2 is SVGEGT. Trimming removed 1 base from V and 7 bases from J, with 11 bases in between. The CDR3 contains 14 residues. CDR3 sequence reads: CASSYYRVEQPQHF. The CDR3 nucleotides read TGTGCCAGCAGTTACTACCGGGTAGAACAGCCCCAGCATTTT.

The rearrangement uses TRBV5-1 and TRBJ2-2; D is unresolved. The CDR3 loop spans 16 amino acids. CDR1 and CDR2 (germline): SGHRS, YFSETQ. The V end lost 4 bases, the J end lost 0 bases, and 13 bases lay between the germline ends. CDR3 residues: CASSPLIAANTGELFF. The CDR3 bases are TGCGCCAGCAGCCCACTTATCGCCGCGAACACCGGGGAGCTGTTTTTT.

The chain links TRBV6-6 to TRBJ2-3; D not certain. Germline V gives CDR1 MNHNY, CDR2 SVGAGI (reference sequence). Trimming removed 6 bases from V and 11 bases from J, with 15 bases in between. The CDR3 spans 12 residues. CDR3 DNA sequence: TGTGCCAGCAGCCCCCAGGTTTCGCGGCAGTATTTT. Protein sequence: CASSPQVSRQYF.

This clonotype has just a few counts. The genes are TRBV11-2 and TRBJ2-7; D possibly corresponds to TRBD1 (6 bases). This CDR3 is built from 11 residues. Germline CDR1 and CDR2: SGHAT and FQNNGV. Trimming left V 6 bases short and J 6 bases short, with 9 bases between. CDR3 coding DNA: TGTGCCAGCAGGGGGGCGGGCGAGCAGTACTTC. This sequence encodes CASRGAGEQYF. Full variable domain (remainder filled in from reference TRBV11-2 and TRBJ2-7): EAGVAQSPRYKIIEKRQSVAFWCNPISGHATLYWYQQILGQGPKLLIQFQNNGVVDDSQLPKDRFSAERLKGVDSTLKIQPAKLEDSAVYLCASRGAGEQYFGPGTRLTVT.

This clonotype was seen once. The genes are TRBV7-8 and TRBJ2-1; 7 bases agree with TRBD2. V lost 5 bases, J lost 5 bases, and 12 bases stayed unmatched. The length of the CDR3 is 16 residues. Germline-derived CDR1 and CDR2 are SGHVS and FQNEAQ. CDR3 sequence reads: CASSHQTSPANNEQFF. The CDR3 nucleotides are TGTGCCAGCAGCCACCAGACTAGCCCAGCTAACAATGAGCAGTTCTTC.

The chain recombines TRBV7-2 with TRBJ2-7, with 9 positions matching TRBD1. This CDR3 has 16 amino acids. CDR1 and CDR2 from the germline V gene are SGHTA and FQGNSA. Losses at the gene ends were 3 bases for V and 2 bases for J; bases not matched to a gene: 8. CDR3 loop: CASSFTPGQGTYEQYF. For the CDR3, the DNA is TGTGCCAGCAGCTTTACACCGGGACAGGGAACCTACGAGCAGTACTTC.

A single count supports this clonotype. The chain employs TRBV6-5 and TRBJ1-3; D may be TRBD1 (5 bases). This CDR3 contains 12 residues. V shed 11 bases and J shed 0 bases, with 8 bases lying between them. Germline-derived CDR1 and CDR2 are MNHEY and SVGAGI. CDR3 region: CAAGSSGNTIYF. In nucleotides, the CDR3 is TGTGCCGCAGGGAGCTCTGGAAACACCATATATTTT.

V and J are TRBV18 and TRBJ2-6; TRBD1 agrees at 10 bases. The germline gives CDR1 KGHSH, CDR2 LQKENI. V shed 3 bases, J shed 0 bases, and the junction held 2 bases outside the gene matches. This CDR3 has 17 residues. The CDR3 loop is CASSPGQGNSGANVLTF. The CDR3, as DNA: TGTGCCAGCTCACCGGGACAGGGGAACTCTGGGGCCAACGTCCTGACTTTC.

V gene TRBV19 combines with J gene TRBJ2-7; 9 bases are shared with TRBD1. Looked up from germline, CDR1 is LNHDA and CDR2 is SQIVND (reference sequence). V lost 3 bases, J lost 2 bases, and 5 bases stayed unmatched. The CDR3 totals 15 residues. The CDR3 nucleotides are TGTGCCAGTAGTATCCGGGACAGGGCCACCTACGAGCAGTACTTC. Its protein product is CASSIRDRATYEQYF.

This chain connects TRBV2 to TRBJ2-3, with 14 bases aligning to TRBD2. V lost 10 bases and J lost 0; bases outside the gene matches: 15. This CDR3 contains 19 residues. Germline loops: CDR1 SNHLY, CDR2 FYNNEI. CDR3 sequence (DNA): TGTGCCAACAGGGCGTCTGGGACTAGCGGGGGAGCTAGCACAGATACGCAGTATTTT. Translated: CANRASGTSGGASTDTQYF.

The rearrangement uses TRBV7-3 and TRBJ2-3; the D gene is possibly TRBD2 (6 bases). The CDR3 covers 17 residues. V gave up 1 base and J gave up 1 base, with 15 bases separating them. CDR1 SGHTA and CDR2 FQGTGA come from the germline V gene. The CDR3 loop reads CASSLNNRGTRTDTQYF. The CDR3 region has the DNA TGTGCCAGCAGCTTAAATAACCGCGGGACCCGCACAGATACGCAGTATTTT.

The chain links TRBV12-3 or TRBV12-4 to TRBJ1-5; the D gene is possibly TRBD1 (6 bases). This CDR3 contains 15 residues. V lost 3 bases and J 3 bases, leaving 12 bases between the germline ends. The CDR3 region has the DNA TGTGCCAGCAGTTTCCAGGGGACCACCAATCAGCCCCAGCATTTT. This translates into CASSFQGTTNQPQHF.

This chain links TRBV12-3 or TRBV12-4 with TRBJ1-1; 7 bases line up with TRBD1. The CDR3 loop spans 14 amino acids. Trimming took 5 bases from V and 4 from J; bases not matched to a gene: 7. CDR3 DNA sequence: TGTGCCAGCAGTGCGGTGACAGGGAGCACTGAAGCTTTCTTT. Encoded protein: CASSAVTGSTEAFF.